This TCR beta chain emerged from a study of PD-1 blockade in classical Hodgkin lymphoma. Study-wide findings and caveats: Prior to therapy, complete responders displayed diversity much like that of newly diagnosed patients.

Profiling relied on immunoSEQ multiplex PCR, and the TCRdb table lists in-frame clones only, not all of them. The data contain 70,000 or so clones, about 93% of them singletons. With 0 bases removed from V and 8 bases from J, the gap between germline ends came to 10 bases. The CDR3 consists of 14 residues. CDR1 and CDR2 from the germline V gene are SNHLY and FYNNEI. A word on this clone: What it binds is unknown.

Each patient experienced a relapse that followed autologous stem cell transplantation, and brentuximab vedotin exposure varied. Sequenced here: peripheral blood mononuclear cells (PBMCs), sampled at baseline. This chain joins TRBV2 and TRBJ2-2; no definite D call. This sequence was found in a human donor with classical Hodgkin lymphoma. CDR3 sequence: CASSEASSTGELFF. The CDR3 DNA reads TGTGCCAGCAGTGAAGCATCATCGACAGGGGAGCTGTTTTTT. Variable domain in full (rest from reference TRBV2 and TRBJ2-2): EPEVTQTPSHQVTQMGQEVILRCVPISNHLYFYWYRQILGQKVEFLVSFYNNEISEKSEIFDDQFSVERPDGSNFTLKIRSTKLEDSAMYFCASSEASSTGELFFGEGSRLTVL.